The 7 T cell receptor beta chains below were found in one sample sequenced in a study of blood T cell repertoires in COVID-19. The data were produced by immunoSEQ multiplex PCR, yet TCRdb's version contains in-frame clones alone and is incomplete. Altogether about 130,000 clones are present, about four fifths being singletons, with the ten largest covering 18%. The sample comprised PBMCs or T cells enriched from blood (not recorded which). These receptors all stem from a man aged 25 to 45 who had recovered from COVID-19.

This rearrangement joins TRBV11-1 to TRBJ2-3; 8 nucleotides line up with TRBD1. The CDR3 loop spans 14 amino acids. The trim removed 7 bases at V and 4 bases at J, leaving 7 bases unmatched. Germline CDR1 and CDR2: SGHAT and FQDESV (reference sequence). The CDR3 reads CASILSGGSDTQYF. CDR3 coding DNA: TGTGCCAGCATCCTGTCAGGGGGCTCAGATACGCAGTATTTT.

The rearrangement joins TRBV4-1 to TRBJ1-2; TRBD1 is a possible D gene (6 bases). V gave up 1 base and J gave up 3 bases, with 24 bases separating them. Germline CDR1 reads MGHRA; CDR2 reads YSYEKL. This CDR3 region has 19 residues. The CDR3 loop is CASSQVLVIGRGYDYGYTF. The DNA of the CDR3 is TGCGCCAGCAGCCAAGTCTTGGTGATCGGCAGGGGTTATGACTATGGCTACACCTTC.

The CDR3 is CASSPGGTYEQYF. CDR3 nucleotides: TGTGCCAGCTCACCAGGCGGCACCTACGAGCAGTACTTC. V gene TRBV18 combines with J gene TRBJ2-7; D remains ambiguous. V shed 2 bases and J shed 2 bases, with 7 bases lying between them. The CDR3 runs to 13 residues. Germline values: CDR1 KGHSH, CDR2 LQKENI.

With respect to this clone: Distinct nucleotide sequences in the sample also encode this CDR3. J is TRBJ2-1 and V is TRBV24-1; D uncertain. The V and J ends lost 3 bases and 9 bases respectively, with 11 bases between them. Germline V CDR1 and CDR2: KGHDR, SFDVKD. This CDR3 has 13 residues. The DNA for the CDR3 is TGTGCCACCAGTGATAGCCCAACGGGTGAGCAGTTCTTC. Translation gives CATSDSPTGEQFF.

The genes are TRBV19 and TRBJ2-1; 11 bases map to TRBD2. The CDR3 loop spans 15 amino acids. With V trimmed by 4 bases and J by 5 bases, 4 bases remained unmatched. Germline CDR1 and CDR2: LNHDA and SQIVND (reference sequence). CDR3 in DNA: TGTGCCAGTAGTAGGGGACTAGCGGAAAACAATGAGCAGTTCTTC. It translates to CASSRGLAENNEQFF.

The CDR3 loop is CASSFGGGGNEQFF. In nucleotides, the CDR3 is TGTGCCAGCAGCTTCGGCGGGGGGGGTAATGAGCAGTTCTTC. This chain links TRBV7-8 with TRBJ2-1; 9 nucleotides line up with TRBD2. From germline, CDR1 is SGHVS and CDR2 FQNEAQ. The length of the CDR3 is 14 residues. V shed 3 bases and J 7 bases; nucleotides not matched to a gene: 4.

The chain combines TRBV4-1 with TRBJ2-3, with TRBD1 as a possible D gene (5 bases). V was cut by 0 bases and J by 6 bases, with 13 bases left in between. Germline CDR1 reads MGHRA; CDR2 reads YSYEKL. The CDR3 consists of 15 residues. The CDR3 loop reads CASSQDWLGPDTQYF. Here the CDR3 DNA reads TGCGCCAGCAGCCAAGATTGGCTGGGGCCGGATACGCAGTATTTT.